This TCR beta chain was retrieved from a study of shared clonotypes between healthy human individuals. The germline CDR1 and CDR2 sequences are MNHEY and SVGAGI. This CDR3 contains 14 residues. The V and J ends lost 6 bases and 1 base respectively, with 9 bases between them. Execution of the assay was at deep level. Assay used: immunoSEQ multiplex PCR; TCRdb lists only in-frame clones, some missing. The data contain about 510,000 clones, around 79% of them singletons. Material for sequencing was PBMCs. This TCR derives from a woman aged 40 to 55 in good health. Some clones in this sample may be carry-over from other donors' samples. The chain joins TRBV6-5 to TRBJ1-4; maybe TRBD1 (6 bases). CDR3 DNA: TGTGCCAGCAGAAAGGACAGAACTAATGAAAAACTGTTTTTT. Residues: CASRKDRTNEKLFF.